Sequencing of this T cell receptor beta chain was carried out in a study of identical twins. Study conclusions and caveats: Conclusions rested on cross-sectional statistics rather than following the same donors. The abundant beta clonotypes from cord blood had fewer insertions, and memory repertoires had none of this.

Notes on this clonotype: The antigen remains unidentified.

Unique molecular identifiers were in the cDNA, with template-switch universal primer binding. From the 5' RACE reads, TCRdb called clonotypes with MiXCR, one entry per CDR3 protein. Of some 460,000 distinct CDR3 sequences listed, 12% to 15% are singletons. The germline CDR1 and CDR2 sequences are GTSNPN and SVGIG (reference sequence). This CDR3 spans 13 amino acids. The data were also submitted as part of a second study, on yellow fever vaccine responses in identical twins. That source adds: Among the twins, the vaccine T cell response reportedly seemed partly convergent and partly personalized.

The source is a woman younger than 30 in good health. Material: CD4+ T cells sorted from blood. This chain joins TRBV30 and TRBJ1-1, with D perhaps TRBD1 (6 bases). In DNA form, the CDR3 reads TGTTCAGTAAGCCCGGGGGCAAACACTGAAGCTTTCTTT. It specifies CSVSPGANTEAFF. The variable domain in full, with the rest retrieved from reference TRBV30 and TRBJ1-1, is SQTIHQWPATLVQPVGSPLSLECTVEGTSNPNLYWYRQAAGRGLQLLFYSVGIGQISSEVPQNLSASRPQDRQFILSSKKLLLSDSGFYLCSVSPGANTEAFFGQGTRLTVV.